The sequence of this T cell receptor (beta chain) was determined in a study of memory B cells and T cells in multiple sclerosis. Comments on this clone: The antigen is not known.

CFSE-dim autoproliferating and CFSE-high non-proliferating T cells from unstimulated culture were sequenced separately. Replicate wells were pooled after less than eight days of stimulus-free culture of about 47 million CFSE-labeled PBMCs. PBMCs were labeled with around 0.5 uM CFSE and cultured without exogenous stimuli. The protocol was immunoSEQ multiplex PCR, while the TCRdb copy is restricted to in-frame clones and leaves out a portion. This sample has under 50,000 clones; over 70% occur once, and the top ten carry roughly 1%. This receptor was taken from a human donor with multiple sclerosis. Material for sequencing was PBMCs from blood kept in culture.

The CDR3 DNA is TGTGCCAGCAGCTTGAAAGGGTCGTACCAAGAGACCCAGTACTTC. It translates to CASSLKGSYQETQYF. The chain couples TRBV5-4 to TRBJ2-5, with D unresolved. This CDR3 is 15 amino acids long. The V and J ends lost 1 base and 0 bases respectively, with 10 bases between them. Germline loops: CDR1 SGHNT, CDR2 YYREEE (reference sequence).